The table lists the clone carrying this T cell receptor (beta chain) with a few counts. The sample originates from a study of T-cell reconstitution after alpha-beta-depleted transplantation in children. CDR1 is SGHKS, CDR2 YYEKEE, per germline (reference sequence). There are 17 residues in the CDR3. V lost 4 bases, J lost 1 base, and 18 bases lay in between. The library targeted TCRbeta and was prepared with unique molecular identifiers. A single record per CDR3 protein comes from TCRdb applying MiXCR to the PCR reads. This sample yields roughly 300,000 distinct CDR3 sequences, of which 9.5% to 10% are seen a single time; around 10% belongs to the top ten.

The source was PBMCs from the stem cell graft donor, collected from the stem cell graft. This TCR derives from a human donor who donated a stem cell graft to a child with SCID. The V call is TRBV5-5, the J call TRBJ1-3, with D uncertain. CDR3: CASSEPYGLRSGNTIYF. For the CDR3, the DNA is TGTGCCAGCAGCGAGCCCTATGGTCTAAGGTCTGGAAACACCATATATTTT.